This T cell receptor beta chain was obtained from a study of chemoradiotherapy in HPV16-positive cancers. Study context: A couple of HPV16-positive patients' cells yielded candidate HPV-specific clones and common motifs.

Repeated repertoire sampling spanned the course of chemoradiotherapy. TCRdb's table, derived via immunoSEQ multiplex PCR, lists solely in-frame clones and lacks some. The sample includes roughly 3,000 clones, around 90% of them seen just once. Per germline, CDR1 LNHDA and CDR2 SQIVND (reference sequence). V lost 2 bases, J lost 2 bases, and 7 bases stayed unmatched. This CDR3 is built from 17 residues. The chain joins TRBV19 to TRBJ2-3, with 10 bases lining up with TRBD2. This TCR came from a human donor with HPV-associated anogenital cancer. Material: blood, obtained from a patient who underwent chemoradiotherapy. CDR3 bases: TGTGCCAGTAGTATACGGAGACTAGCGGGCGTCACAGATACGCAGTATTTT. Its translation is CASSIRRLAGVTDTQYF.